A selection of T cell receptor beta chains follows, all from one sample in a study of prognosis after radiotherapy for stage I lung cancer. TCRdb recomputed calls from the multiplex PCR reads with MiXCR, one row per CDR3 protein. The profile shows under 20,000 distinct CDR3 sequences, roughly two fifths of them singletons. The sample here was PBMCs, taken before or after stereotactic body radiation therapy (not recorded which). Source of these receptors: a donor at least 50 years old with non-small cell lung cancer. Both conserved end residues are part of each CDR3. The D gene is left open where the match is weak. Clone size is not always given. Where it is, it says once, few, many or a class for expanded clones.

>TRBV7-2|TRBJ1-2|-|-
CASSPGQVRYGYTF
TGTGCCAGCAGCCCCGGTCAGGTCCGCTATGGCTACACCTTC
>TRBV5-4|TRBJ2-3|TRBD2|few
CASSLGLAGGPMVDTQYF
TGTGCCAGCAGCTTGGGGCTAGCGGGGGGGCCCATGGTTGATACGCAGTATTTT
>TRBV6-4|TRBJ1-1|-|medium-sized
CASSGGAEAFF
TGTGCCAGCAGTGGAGGGGCTGAAGCTTTCTTT
>TRBV7-9|TRBJ2-7|-|once
CASSLGTTYEQYF
TGTGCCAGCAGCTTAGGGACAACCTACGAGCAGTACTTC
>TRBV3-1|TRBJ2-1|-|many
CASSQLERQYNEQFF
TGTGCCAGCAGCCAACTGGAGCGACAGTACAATGAGCAGTTCTTC
>TRBV29-1|TRBJ2-3|TRBD2|many
CSVEWREGQDTQYF
TGCAGCGTTGAATGGCGGGAGGGTCAGGATACGCAGTATTTT
>TRBV12-3/TRBV12-4|TRBJ2-4|-|many
CASSYSRLENIQYF
TGTGCCAGCAGTTACTCCCGTCTCGAAAACATTCAGTACTTC
>TRBV3-1|TRBJ1-6|-|many
CASSLQGNSPLHF
TGTGCCAGCAGCCTACAGGGTAATTCACCCCTCCACTTT
>TRBV5-4|TRBJ2-7|TRBD1|many
CASSAPGQGFEQYF
TGTGCCAGCAGCGCACCGGGACAGGGGTTCGAGCAGTACTTC
>TRBV29-1|TRBJ2-1|TRBD2|many
CSVSFSGGFYNEQFF
TGCAGCGTCTCCTTTAGCGGGGGGTTCTACAATGAGCAGTTCTTC
>TRBV6-1|TRBJ1-1|-|many
CASRAKGLNTEAFF
TGTGCCAGCAGAGCCAAGGGGCTGAACACTGAAGCTTTCTTT
>TRBV20-1|TRBJ2-1|-|many
CSASRGNSYNEQFF
TGCAGTGCTAGTCGGGGTAACTCCTACAATGAGCAGTTCTTC
>TRBV12-3/TRBV12-4|TRBJ2-2|-|-
CASSPVQTGELFF
TGTGCCAGCAGCCCCGTACAGACCGGGGAGCTGTTTTTT
>TRBV7-3|TRBJ2-1|TRBD2|many
CASSLGGGTSGENEQFF
TGTGCCAGCAGCTTAGGGGGTGGGACTAGCGGGGAAAATGAGCAGTTCTTC
>TRBV5-1|TRBJ2-5|-|many
CASSPGQLQETQYF
TGCGCCAGCAGCCCCGGGCAATTACAAGAGACCCAGTACTTC
>TRBV6-1|TRBJ1-2|-|-
CASTRGGGDYGYTF
TGTGCCAGCACTAGGGGGGGGGGGGACTATGGCTACACCTTC
>TRBV19|TRBJ2-7|-|-
CASSTSGDQDEQYF
TGTGCCAGTAGTACTTCTGGGGACCAGGACGAGCAGTACTTC
>TRBV29-1|TRBJ2-2|-|many
CSVDLGILPTGELFF
TGCAGCGTTGATCTCGGGATTCTACCGACCGGGGAGCTGTTTTTT
>TRBV18|TRBJ2-7|-|many
CASSLGLMTYEQYF
TGTGCCAGCTCACTGGGACTTATGACCTACGAGCAGTACTTC
>TRBV15|TRBJ2-7|-|many
CATSRDRTADYEQYF
TGTGCCACCAGCAGAGACCGGACAGCGGATTACGAGCAGTACTTC
>TRBV6-5|TRBJ2-6|-|many
CASSYSAGAYSGANVLTF
TGTGCCAGCAGTTACTCAGCAGGGGCCTATTCTGGGGCCAACGTCCTGACTTTC
>TRBV28|TRBJ2-2|-|many
CAAISGNTGELFF
TGTGCCGCCATAAGCGGAAACACCGGGGAGCTGTTTTTT
>TRBV11-2|TRBJ2-1|-|-
CASSLGQSDEQFF
TGTGCCAGCAGCTTAGGACAATCGGATGAGCAGTTCTTC
>TRBV6-1|TRBJ2-1|TRBD2|many
CASSEASGTGQFF
TGTGCCAGCAGTGAAGCTAGCGGGACGGGGCAGTTCTTC
>TRBV13|TRBJ1-4|-|-
CASSYGANEKLFF
TGTGCCAGCAGCTACGGGGCGAATGAAAAACTGTTTTTT
>TRBV6-5|TRBJ2-6|-|-
CASSYSAGAYSRANVLTF
TGTGCCAGCAGTTACTCAGCAGGGGCATATTCTCGGGCCAACGTCCTGACTTTC
>TRBV24-1|TRBJ2-3|TRBD1|-
CATSFGTGGTDTQYF
TGTGCCACCAGTTTCGGGACAGGGGGCACAGATACGCAGTATTTT
>TRBV6-2/TRBV6-3|TRBJ1-1|TRBD1|medium-sized
CASSEPGQGITEAFF
TGTGCCAGCAGTGAGCCTGGACAGGGAATAACTGAAGCTTTCTTT
>TRBV30|TRBJ2-7|TRBD2|-
CAWSGGVTYEQYF
TGTGCCTGGAGCGGGGGGGTCACCTACGAGCAGTACTTC
>TRBV20-1|TRBJ2-1|TRBD2|many
CSAQTSGRSTYNEQFF
TGCAGTGCACAAACTAGCGGGAGGAGTACCTACAATGAGCAGTTCTTC
>TRBV28|TRBJ1-3|-|medium-sized
CASSPASGNTIYF
TGTGCCAGCAGTCCAGCCTCTGGAAACACCATATATTTT
>TRBV3-1|TRBJ2-7|TRBD1|many
CASSPWTGPENEQYF
TGTGCCAGCAGCCCTTGGACAGGGCCGGAGAACGAGCAGTACTTC
>TRBV18|TRBJ2-5|TRBD1|many
CASSPGQTETQYF
TGTGCCAGCTCACCGGGACAGACGGAGACCCAGTACTTC
>TRBV4-2|TRBJ1-3|-|many
CASSQDDGNTIYF
TGTGCCAGCAGCCAAGACGACGGAAACACCATATATTTT
>TRBV12-3/TRBV12-4|TRBJ2-7|TRBD1|-
CASSRPGQGFEQYF
TGTGCCAGCAGTCGGCCGGGACAGGGGTTCGAGCAGTACTTC
>TRBV2|TRBJ2-7|-|-
CASSEGGLDEQYF
TGTGCCAGCAGTGAAGGTGGGCTGGACGAGCAGTACTTC
>TRBV25-1|TRBJ2-7|-|many
CARIVYEQYF
TGTGCCAGGATAGTCTACGAGCAGTACTTC
>TRBV12-3/TRBV12-4|TRBJ2-3|TRBD2|-
CASSLLAGGPDTQYF
TGTGCCAGCAGTCTTCTAGCGGGAGGGCCGGATACGCAGTATTTT
>TRBV20-1|TRBJ2-5|TRBD2|many
CSARDRWASGGRETQYF
TGCAGTGCTAGAGATCGCTGGGCTAGCGGGGGGAGGGAGACCCAGTACTTC
>TRBV7-9|TRBJ2-7|-|-
CASIRPCYEQYF
TGTGCCAGCATCCGCCCCTGCTACGAGCAGTACTTC
>TRBV20-1|TRBJ2-5|TRBD1|many
CSARDPQDREEAQYF
TGCAGTGCTAGAGACCCCCAGGACAGGGAAGAGGCCCAGTACTTC
>TRBV6-5|TRBJ2-3|-|many
CASSYGTPRDTQYF
TGTGCCAGCAGTTACGGGACACCGAGGGATACGCAGTATTTT
>TRBV6-1|TRBJ2-7|-|many
CASTTRREHEQYF
TGTGCCAGCACCACCCGTAGAGAGCACGAGCAGTACTTC
>TRBV7-8|TRBJ2-1|-|many
CASSPFWNSYNEQFF
TGTGCCAGCAGTCCTTTCTGGAACTCCTACAATGAGCAGTTCTTC
>TRBV27|TRBJ2-1|TRBD1|medium-sized
CASNIQGAKLYNEQFF
TGTGCCAGCAATATACAGGGGGCTAAGCTTTACAATGAGCAGTTCTTC
>TRBV20-1|TRBJ2-1|TRBD2|-
CSARTSGRRCDNEQFF
TGCAGTGCGCGGACTAGCGGAAGGCGTTGTGACAATGAGCAGTTCTTC
>TRBV7-9|TRBJ1-5|TRBD1|many
CASSFGTDQPQHF
TGTGCCAGCAGCTTTGGGACAGATCAGCCCCAGCATTTT
>TRBV5-6|TRBJ2-3|-|many
CASTPSSADTQYF
TGTGCCAGCACCCCTTCTAGTGCAGATACGCAGTATTTT
>TRBV5-6|TRBJ2-3|-|many
CASSLGGWRNTQYF
TGTGCCAGCAGCTTGGGGGGGTGGCGGAATACGCAGTATTTT
>TRBV20-1|TRBJ2-7|TRBD2|many
CSARERRLAVSYEQYF
TGCAGTGCTAGAGAGAGAAGACTAGCGGTCTCCTACGAGCAGTACTTC
>TRBV28|TRBJ2-2|TRBD1|-
CASSSVGTGRTGELFF
TGTGCCAGCAGTTCGGTTGGGACAGGGAGGACCGGGGAGCTGTTTTTT
>TRBV2|TRBJ2-5|-|many
CASSELRDGTQYF
TGTGCCAGCAGTGAACTCCGGGATGGGACCCAGTACTTC
>TRBV5-4|TRBJ2-3|TRBD1|-
CASSASDRGLTDTQYF
TGTGCCAGCAGCGCTTCAGACAGGGGCCTCACAGATACGCAGTATTTT
>TRBV11-3|TRBJ2-2|-|medium-sized
CASSAHGELFF
TGTGCCAGCAGCGCCCACGGGGAGCTGTTTTTT
>TRBV20-1|TRBJ2-7|-|-
CSARGVERTYEQYF
TGCAGTGCTAGAGGGGTAGAGCGGACCTACGAGCAGTACTTC
>TRBV6-1|TRBJ1-4|TRBD1|many
CASSEGTGGDELFF
TGTGCCAGCAGTGAGGGGACAGGGGGCGACGAACTGTTTTTT
>TRBV15|TRBJ1-1|-|many
CATSRDLARSKPNTEAFF
TGTGCCACCAGCAGAGATTTGGCCAGGAGCAAACCGAACACTGAAGCTTTCTTT
>TRBV9|TRBJ1-2|-|many
CASSVGQNYGYTF
TGTGCCAGCAGCGTAGGCCAGAACTATGGCTACACCTTC
>TRBV11-1|TRBJ2-1|TRBD2|-
CASSYRRTSGNEQFF
TGTGCCAGCAGCTACCGTAGGACTAGCGGCAATGAGCAGTTCTTC